This T cell receptor beta chain comes out of a study of shared clonotypes between healthy human individuals. Study as a whole: Three plates each covered CD4 naive and memory; CD8 naive two, CD8 memory one. Findings of the study overall: Estimated clonotype richness was generally higher in naive than memory subsets.

Note on this clone: The antigen remains unidentified.

Adults of Caucasian background living in Nashville, Tennessee made up all donors. DNA at 200 ng, around 30,000 T cell genomes, went into sorted-subset replicate PCRs. Generated by immunoSEQ multiplex PCR, the TCRdb table keeps only in-frame clones and is missing some. The sample carries about 2.4 million clones, approximately 94% recorded once. This clonotype was sampled from a man between 18 and 35 years old in good health. Some clones in this sample may be carry-over from other donors' samples. The specimen sequenced was naive CD4+ T cells from PBMCs. Subset given: CD45RA+ positively selected.

This chain's CDR3 is CASSLANRGLSSYEQYF. CDR3 sequence (DNA): TGCGCCAGCAGCTTGGCGAACCGCGGTCTCAGCTCCTACGAGCAGTACTTC. The chain couples TRBV5-1 to TRBJ2-7; D is unclear. Germline assignment: CDR1 SGHRS and CDR2 YFSETQ. Trimming took 0 bases from V and 0 from J, leaving 16 bases between them. This CDR3 spans 17 amino acids.